These 32 T cell receptor beta chains originate from one sample sequenced in a study of intratumoral heterogeneity in liver cancer. The repertoire was sequenced with immunoSEQ multiplex PCR; TCRdb's copy has only in-frame clones and lacks some. The repertoire includes about 6,600 clones, under 60% of them detected once, and about 15% sits in the top ten. Each tumour sample represents a distinct, spatially separated region of the hepatocellular carcinoma nodule. The material was tumor tissue, obtained before any cancer treatment. The source is an older man with hepatocellular carcinoma.

This clone is medium-sized in the sample. The chain has TRBV9 and TRBJ2-1; D uncertain. Germline V gives CDR1 SGDLS, CDR2 YYNGEE. The CDR3 is 13 residues long. V was cut by 0 bases and J by 2 bases, with 3 bases left in between. CDR3 nucleotides: TGTGCCAGCAGCGTAGACACCTACAATGAGCAGTTCTTC. It yields the protein CASSVDTYNEQFF.

CDR3 nucleotide sequence: TGCGCCAGCAGCTTCCAGGGGTCGAAGGACGGGGAGCTGTTTTTT. Protein product: CASSFQGSKDGELFF. The V call is TRBV5-1, the J call TRBJ2-2; D perhaps matches TRBD1 (6 bases). V gave up 2 bases and J gave up 7 bases, with 15 bases separating them. This CDR3 is 15 amino acids long. Germline V gene data show CDR1 as SGHRS and CDR2 as YFSETQ. Full variable domain (remainder filled in from reference TRBV5-1 and TRBJ2-2): KAGVTQTPRYLIKTRGQQVTLSCSPISGHRSVSWYQQTPGQGLQFLFEYFSETQRNKGNFPGRFSGRQFSNSRSEMNVSTLELGDSALYLCASSFQGSKDGELFFGEGSRLTVL.

The table lists this clone with a few counts. This chain joins TRBV6-2 or TRBV6-3 and TRBJ1-2; D is undetermined. The CDR3 covers 16 residues. V lost 0 bases, J lost 2 bases, and 13 bases lay in between. Germline assignment: CDR1 MNHEY and CDR2 SVGEGT. The CDR3 DNA reads TGTGCCAGCAGTTACTCGTGGGAAATGTGGAACTATGGCTACACCTTC. It codes for CASSYSWEMWNYGYTF.

J is TRBJ1-2 and V is TRBV25-1; possible D gene TRBD1, 6 bases. Germline CDR1 MGHDK, CDR2 SYGVNS. This CDR3 spans 15 amino acids. V lost 4 bases, J lost 4 bases, and 16 bases lay in between. In DNA, the CDR3 is TGTGCCAGCAGTGGGGGGGCTGTTTTCCCCTATGGCTACACCTTC. It translates to CASSGGAVFPYGYTF.

The CDR3 DNA is TGCGCCAGCAGGACCGGACTAGCGGCTTTGGAAAACATTCAGTACTTC. Protein product: CASRTGLAALENIQYF. The chain joins TRBV5-1 to TRBJ2-4; 10 bases match TRBD2. Germline loops: CDR1 SGHRS, CDR2 YFSETQ. Losses at the gene ends were 5 bases for V and 5 bases for J; bases not matched to a gene: 10. The length of the CDR3 is 16 residues. The variable domain in full, with the rest retrieved from reference TRBV5-1 and TRBJ2-4, is KAGVTQTPRYLIKTRGQQVTLSCSPISGHRSVSWYQQTPGQGLQFLFEYFSETQRNKGNFPGRFSGRQFSNSRSEMNVSTLELGDSALYLCASRTGLAALENIQYFGAGTRLSVL.

This clone showed up just once. The chain carries TRBV9 and TRBJ2-3; 10 bases agree with TRBD2. This CDR3 has 16 amino acids. The V segment lost 3 bases and the J segment 4 bases; nucleotides outside the gene matches: 8. Germline CDR1 and CDR2: SGDLS and YYNGEE. CDR3 in amino acids: CASSAEGAGGPDTQYF. CDR3 nucleotides: TGTGCCAGCAGCGCCGAGGGAGCGGGGGGGCCAGATACGCAGTATTTT.

This sequence joins TRBV6-5 and TRBJ1-5; D ambiguous. The V gene lost 4 bases and the J gene lost 1 base, with 14 bases spanning the gap. There are 16 residues in the CDR3. From germline, CDR1 is MNHEY and CDR2 SVGAGI. CDR3 protein: CASSSFLGISNQPQHF. The CDR3 coding sequence is TGTGCCAGCAGTTCATTCTTAGGGATCAGCAATCAGCCCCAGCATTTT.

V is TRBV7-8 and J is TRBJ1-3; a weak D match, TRBD1 (6 bases). V was shortened by 4 bases and J by 0 bases, with 10 bases between the two germline ends. This CDR3 comprises 15 residues. In germline, CDR1 is SGHVS, CDR2 FQNEAQ. The chain's CDR3 is CASSSGQSSGNTIYF. CDR3 nucleotide sequence: TGTGCCAGCAGCTCGGGACAAAGCTCTGGAAACACCATATATTTT.

Only a few counts were recorded for this clone. This sequence joins TRBV11-2 and TRBJ2-3; 9 bases map to TRBD2. This CDR3 comprises 16 residues. Germline values: CDR1 SGHAT, CDR2 FQNNGV. Trimming took 3 bases from V and 2 from J; bases not matched to a gene: 6. CDR3 in amino acids: CASSLGIAGATDTQYF. CDR3 bases: TGTGCCAGCAGCTTGGGGATAGCGGGGGCCACAGATACGCAGTATTTT.

Sample share makes this clone medium-sized (0.01 to 0.1%). The V gene is TRBV12-5, the J gene TRBJ2-1; D is ambiguous. Trimming stripped 5 bases from V and 6 bases from J, with 8 bases between. Per germline, CDR1 LGHNT and CDR2 FRNRAP. The CDR3 sequence is 12 residues long. In DNA form, the CDR3 reads TGTGCTAGTGGTATGGACCCCAATGAGCAGTTCTTC. As protein: CASGMDPNEQFF.

The chain uses TRBV5-4 and TRBJ1-4, with D possibly matching TRBD1 (5 bases). The germline V and J ends were trimmed by 0 bases and 7 bases, with 13 bases remaining between them. Per germline, CDR1 SGHNT and CDR2 YYREEE (reference sequence). The CDR3 loop spans 15 amino acids. CDR3 in amino acids: CASSLEGQRGEKLFF. CDR3 bases: TGTGCCAGCAGCTTGGAAGGACAACGGGGTGAAAAACTGTTTTTT.

This clone was detected a few times. V usage is TRBV28 and J usage is TRBJ1-1; TRBD1 might be the D (5 bases). The CDR3 is made up of 14 amino acids. The germline V gene has CDR1 MDHEN and CDR2 SYDVKM. V shed 5 bases and J shed 4 bases, with 14 bases lying between them. CDR3 protein: CASSPRMGGTEAFF. CDR3 nucleotides: TGTGCCAGCAGTCCCAGGATGGGGGGCACTGAAGCTTTCTTT. Full variable domain (remainder filled in from reference TRBV28 and TRBJ1-1): DVKVTQSSRYLVKRTGEKVFLECVQDMDHENMFWYRQDPGLGLRLIYFSYDVKMKEKGDIPEGYSVSREKKERFSLILESASTNQTSMYLCASSPRMGGTEAFFGQGTRLTVV.

This clone was counted only a few times. The chain recombines TRBV6-5 with TRBJ2-1; D may be TRBD2 (5 bases). CDR3 length: 15 amino acids. Germline V CDR1 and CDR2: MNHEY, SVGAGI. Trimming removed 9 bases from V and 7 bases from J, with 22 bases in between. The CDR3 loop reads CASRTLAPLGNEQFF. CDR3 bases: TGTGCCAGTCGGACCCTAGCCCCCCTTGGGAATGAGCAGTTCTTC.

The rearrangement links TRBV7-6 to TRBJ1-1; no firm D call. Germline CDR1 is SGHVS and CDR2 is FNYEAQ. The CDR3 runs to 13 residues. Trimming cost V 5 bases and J 0 bases, with 7 bases left between them. This chain's CDR3 is CASSPGLNTEAFF. In DNA form, the CDR3 reads TGTGCCAGCAGCCCGGGGTTGAACACTGAAGCTTTCTTT.

The chain carries TRBV27 and TRBJ2-1; TRBD2 matches at 9 bases. V dropped 6 bases and J dropped 8; count of bases not matched to a gene: 14. The CDR3 sequence is 16 residues long. Germline lookup yields CDR1 MNHEY and CDR2 SMNVEV (reference sequence). CDR3 DNA sequence: TGTGCCAGCAGCCCCCTTTTTGGCGGGGGGGCCCATGAGCAGTTCTTC. Amino acid sequence: CASSPLFGGGAHEQFF.

For the CDR3, the DNA is TGTGCCAGTCGATGGAAGGGGGCGGGCGACACTGAAGCTTTCTTT. Its protein product is CASRWKGAGDTEAFF. The chain links TRBV19 to TRBJ1-1; 7 bases are shared with TRBD1. J gave up 3 bases and V 8 bases, and 12 bases lay outside the gene matches. The germline CDR1 and CDR2 sequences are LNHDA and SQIVND (reference sequence). The CDR3 contains 15 residues.

The chain uses TRBV15 and TRBJ2-7, with 7 bases that match TRBD2. CDR1 is LNHNV, CDR2 YYDKDF, per germline (reference sequence). This CDR3 has 14 residues. V dropped 9 bases and J dropped 0; count of bases not matched to a gene: 8. CDR3 nucleotide sequence: TGTGCCACGGCGGCTAGCGGAAGCTCCTACGAGCAGTACTTC. Protein: CATAASGSSYEQYF.

This chain connects TRBV4-2 to TRBJ2-5, with 8 bases fitting TRBD2. The V gene end was trimmed by 0 bases and the J gene end by 11 bases; junction bases not matched to a gene: 5. The CDR3 consists of 13 residues. Germline CDR1 LGHNA, CDR2 YNFKEQ. DNA of the CDR3: TGTGCCAGCAGCCAAGATGGTAGCGGGGTACAGTACTTC. It specifies CASSQDGSGVQYF.

The sample holds a few counts of this clone. The rearrangement links TRBV5-6 to TRBJ1-5; 7 bases are shared with TRBD1. The CDR3 is 14 amino acids. Germline-derived CDR1 and CDR2 are SGHDT and YYEEEE. Unmatched junction bases numbered 8, after V lost 3 bases and J lost 8 bases. The CDR3 is CASSSTGVWEPQHF. The CDR3 coding sequence is TGTGCCAGCAGCTCCACAGGGGTTTGGGAGCCCCAGCATTTT. Using reference TRBV5-6 and TRBJ1-5 for the parts outside the CDR3, the full variable domain is DAGVTQSPTHLIKTRGQQVTLRCSPKSGHDTVSWYQQALGQGPQFIFQYYEEEERQRGNFPDRFSGHQFPNYSSELNVNALLLGDSALYLCASSSTGVWEPQHFGDGTRLSIL.

V usage is TRBV5-6 and J usage is TRBJ2-1; D remains unclear. The CDR3 spans 11 residues. Deletions cut 3 bases from V and 5 bases from J, with 3 bases between. Looked up from germline, CDR1 is SGHDT and CDR2 is YYEEEE. The CDR3: CASSWNNEQFF. The CDR3 region has the DNA TGTGCCAGCAGCTGGAACAATGAGCAGTTCTTC.

The chain couples TRBV19 to TRBJ2-3, with D uncertain. There are 15 residues in the CDR3. Trimming removed 5 bases from V and 5 bases from J, with 17 bases in between. Germline CDR1 reads LNHDA; CDR2 reads SQIVND (reference sequence). The CDR3 nucleotides are TGTGCCAGTAGTGTTCGGACCGTCGGCAGAGATACGCAGTATTTT. Translation: CASSVRTVGRDTQYF.

This clone is termed medium-sized. This sequence joins TRBV28 and TRBJ1-2, with TRBD1 matching 7 bases. The CDR3 is 14 amino acids. With V trimmed by 9 bases and J by 4 bases, 11 bases remained unmatched. Germline CDR1 MDHEN, CDR2 SYDVKM. CDR3 bases: TGTGCCAGTACCGGGACAGCAGCCTTCTATGGCTACACCTTC. Protein sequence: CASTGTAAFYGYTF.

This clone has more than one count but fewer than ten. The rearrangement joins TRBV21-1 to TRBJ2-3; TRBD2 is taken as the D call from the table, unchecked against the DNA. TRBV21-1 is classified as a pseudogene. The CDR3 runs to 16 residues. The CDR3 bases are TGTGCCAGCAGCAAAGACAGAGGGCTAATTGTAAATACGCAGTATTTT. This encodes CASSKDRGLIVNTQYF.

This clone rates as medium-sized. The V gene is TRBV5-4, the J gene TRBJ2-3; a possible D gene is TRBD2 (6 bases). The CDR3 is 14 amino acids. The V and J ends lost 4 bases and 2 bases respectively, with 11 bases between them. Germline CDR1 SGHNT, CDR2 YYREEE (reference sequence). CDR3 protein: CASSVWTNTDTQYF. The CDR3 coding sequence is TGTGCCAGCAGCGTGTGGACTAACACAGATACGCAGTATTTT. The full variable domain, rest sourced from reference TRBV5-4 and TRBJ2-3, is ETGVTQSPTHLIKTRGQQVTLRCSSQSGHNTVSWYQQALGQGPQFIFQYYREEENGRGNFPPRFSGLQFPNYSSELNVNALELDDSALYLCASSVWTNTDTQYFGPGTRLTVL.

The gene calls are TRBV9 and TRBJ1-1, with 7 bases aligning to TRBD1. The CDR3 has 16 amino acids. Germline-derived CDR1 and CDR2 are SGDLS and YYNGEE. V trimming: 0 bases; J trimming: 4 bases; junction bases outside the gene matches: 9. The CDR3 spells CASSVGGGGAFTEAFF. The CDR3 DNA sequence: TGTGCCAGCAGCGTAGGTGGAGGGGGCGCCTTCACTGAAGCTTTCTTT.

The table lists this clone with a few counts. This chain uses TRBV12-3 or TRBV12-4 with TRBJ2-7; no firm D call. V shed 6 bases and J shed 3 bases, with 6 bases lying between them. The CDR3 is made up of 11 amino acids. The CDR3 sequence: CASRLLYEQYF. The CDR3 nucleotides read TGTGCCAGCAGGTTACTCTACGAGCAGTACTTC.

This clone was found a few times. The chain carries TRBV5-4 and TRBJ2-7, with D perhaps matching TRBD1 (6 bases). Germline V gene data show CDR1 as SGHNT and CDR2 as YYREEE (reference sequence). Trimming took off 4 bases at V and 0 bases at J, with 11 bases between the two ends. The CDR3 has 14 amino acids. This CDR3 is CASSADRFSYEQYV. The CDR3 DNA reads TGTGCCAGCAGCGCGGACAGATTCTCCTACGAGCAGTACGTC.

By sample share, this clone is medium-sized (0.01 to 0.1%). The V and J genes are TRBV7-2 and TRBJ1-3; D is undetermined. CDR3 length: 14 amino acids. CDR1 and CDR2 (germline): SGHTA, FQGNSA. With 5 bases removed from V and 4 bases from J, the gap between germline ends came to 12 bases. The DNA of the CDR3 is TGTGCCAGCAGCCCCCGGTCGGGCGGAAACACCATATATTTT. Protein: CASSPRSGGNTIYF.

In DNA form, the CDR3 reads TGTGCCAGCAGCTTAGAACACCACGAAGCTTTCTTT. Its protein is CASSLEHHEAFF. The genes are TRBV7-9 and TRBJ1-1; D not certain. Trimming cost V 1 base and J 8 bases, with 8 bases left between them. This CDR3 comprises 12 residues. CDR1 is SEHNR and CDR2 is FQNEAQ in the germline V gene (reference sequence).

This clone was recorded only once. This rearrangement joins TRBV29-1 to TRBJ1-2; D might be TRBD1 (6 bases). Germline V lookup: CDR1 SQVTM, CDR2 ANQGSEA. With 4 bases removed from V and 2 bases from J, the gap between germline ends came to 11 bases. CDR3 length: 13 residues. Written as DNA, the CDR3 is TGCAGCGTTGTGGCAGGGGCCAACTATGGCTACACCTTC. This translates into CSVVAGANYGYTF.

J is TRBJ2-2 and V is TRBV5-1; D possibly corresponds to TRBD1 (6 bases). The CDR3 has 12 residues. Germline loops: CDR1 SGHRS, CDR2 YFSETQ. Trimming left V 7 bases short and J 3 bases short, with 7 bases between. CDR3 bases: TGCGCCAGCGGGGGCTACACCGGGGAGCTGTTTTTT. Protein: CASGGYTGELFF.

This clone was detected only a few times. The chain carries TRBV5-4 and TRBJ1-2, with D maybe TRBD1 (6 bases). This CDR3 is 15 amino acids long. The ends were cut back, 4 bases at V and 5 bases at J, with 18 bases in the middle. Per germline, CDR1 SGHNT and CDR2 YYREEE (reference sequence). The DNA for the CDR3 is TGTGCCAGCAGCCGAGAACCGGGACACGATTATGGCTACACCTTC. It codes for CASSREPGHDYGYTF.